This TCR beta chain came from a study of blood T cell repertoires in COVID-19. Study in general: The cDNA or gDNA used as material had been derived from T cells, B-cell-depleted T cells, or PBMCs.

Only in-frame clones appear in the TCRdb table, and some are missing; sequencing was by immunoSEQ multiplex PCR. The table lists 300,000 or so clones, about 90% of them singletons, with 0.9% to 1.2% in the top ten. The V gene's germline CDR1 is SGHKS and CDR2 YYEKEE (reference sequence). This CDR3 is 14 amino acids long. V lost 3 bases and J lost 0, with 10 bases in between. The sequenced sample consisted of PBMCs or T cells enriched from blood (not recorded which). The chain combines TRBV5-5 with TRBJ2-7, with D possibly matching TRBD2 (5 bases). This clonotype originated in a woman in her twenties or thirties who had recovered from COVID-19. The CDR3 bases are TGTGCCAGCAGCTCTCCCGGGATCTCCTACGAGCAGTACTTC. The encoded protein is CASSSPGISYEQYF. Complete variable domain (other parts from reference TRBV5-5 and TRBJ2-7): DAGVTQSPTHLIKTRGQQVTLRCSPISGHKSVSWYQQVLGQGPQFIFQYYEKEERGRGNFPDRFSARQFPNYSSELNVNALLLGDSALYLCASSSPGISYEQYFGPGTRLTVT.